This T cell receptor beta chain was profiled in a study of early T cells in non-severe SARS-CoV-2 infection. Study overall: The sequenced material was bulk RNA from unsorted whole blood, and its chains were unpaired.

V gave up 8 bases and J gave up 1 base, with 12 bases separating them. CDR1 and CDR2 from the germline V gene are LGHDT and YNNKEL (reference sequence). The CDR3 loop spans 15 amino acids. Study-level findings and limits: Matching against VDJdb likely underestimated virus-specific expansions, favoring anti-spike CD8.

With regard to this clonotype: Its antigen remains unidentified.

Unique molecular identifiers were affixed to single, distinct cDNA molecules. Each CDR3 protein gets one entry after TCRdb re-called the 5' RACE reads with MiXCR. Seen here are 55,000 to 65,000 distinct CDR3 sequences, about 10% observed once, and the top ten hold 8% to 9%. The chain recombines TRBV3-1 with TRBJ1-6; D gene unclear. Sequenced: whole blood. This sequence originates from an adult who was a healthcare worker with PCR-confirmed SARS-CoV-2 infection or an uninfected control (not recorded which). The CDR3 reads CASSPLGSYNSPLHF. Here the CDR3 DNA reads TGTGCCAGCTCTCCCCTGGGTTCCTATAATTCACCCCTCCACTTT. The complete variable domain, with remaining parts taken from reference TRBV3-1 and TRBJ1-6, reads DTAVSQTPKYLVTQMGNDKSIKCEQNLGHDTMYWYKQDSKKFLKIMFSYNNKELIINETVPNRFSPKSPDKAHLNLHINSLELGDSAVYFCASSPLGSYNSPLHFGNGTRLTVT.